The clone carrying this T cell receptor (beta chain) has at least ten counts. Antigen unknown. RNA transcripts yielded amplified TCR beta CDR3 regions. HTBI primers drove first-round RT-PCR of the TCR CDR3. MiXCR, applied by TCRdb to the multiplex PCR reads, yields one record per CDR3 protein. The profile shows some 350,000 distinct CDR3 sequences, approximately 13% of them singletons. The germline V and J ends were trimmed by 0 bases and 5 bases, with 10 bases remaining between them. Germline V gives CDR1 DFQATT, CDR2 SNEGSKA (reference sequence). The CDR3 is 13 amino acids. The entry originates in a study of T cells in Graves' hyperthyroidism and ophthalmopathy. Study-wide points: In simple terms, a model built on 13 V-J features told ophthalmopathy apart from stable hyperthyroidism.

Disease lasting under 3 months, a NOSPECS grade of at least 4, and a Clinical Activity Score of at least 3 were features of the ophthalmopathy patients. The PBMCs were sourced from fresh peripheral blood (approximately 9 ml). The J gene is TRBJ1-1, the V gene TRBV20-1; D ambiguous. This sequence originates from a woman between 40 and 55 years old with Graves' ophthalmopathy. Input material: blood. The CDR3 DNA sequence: TGCAGTGCTAGAGATCTGGTCCCAACTGAAGCTTTCTTT. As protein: CSARDLVPTEAFF.